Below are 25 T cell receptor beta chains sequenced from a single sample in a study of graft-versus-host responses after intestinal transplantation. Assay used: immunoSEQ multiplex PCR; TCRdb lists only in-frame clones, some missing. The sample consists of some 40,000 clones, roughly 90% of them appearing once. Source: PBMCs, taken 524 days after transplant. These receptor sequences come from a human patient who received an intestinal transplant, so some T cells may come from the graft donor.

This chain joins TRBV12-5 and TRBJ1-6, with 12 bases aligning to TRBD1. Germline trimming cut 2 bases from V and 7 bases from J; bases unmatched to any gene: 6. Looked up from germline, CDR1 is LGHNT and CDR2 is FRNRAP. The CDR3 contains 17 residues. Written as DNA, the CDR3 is TGTGCTAGTGGTTTGTCTACCGGGACAGGGGGCAATTCACCCCTCCACTTT. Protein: CASGLSTGTGGNSPLHF.

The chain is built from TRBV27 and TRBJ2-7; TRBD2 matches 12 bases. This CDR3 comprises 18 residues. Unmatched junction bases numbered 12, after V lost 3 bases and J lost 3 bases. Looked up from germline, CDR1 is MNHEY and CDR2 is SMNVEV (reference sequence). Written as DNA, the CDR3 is TGTGCCAGCAGTTTGTTATACGAGACTAGCGGGAGAAACTACGAGCAGTACTTC. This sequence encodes CASSLLYETSGRNYEQYF.

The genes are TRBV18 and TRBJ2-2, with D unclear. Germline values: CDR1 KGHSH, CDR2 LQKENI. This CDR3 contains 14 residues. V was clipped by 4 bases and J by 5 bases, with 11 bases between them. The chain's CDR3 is CASSRTEMTGELFF. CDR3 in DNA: TGTGCCAGCTCACGTACGGAGATGACCGGGGAGCTGTTTTTT.

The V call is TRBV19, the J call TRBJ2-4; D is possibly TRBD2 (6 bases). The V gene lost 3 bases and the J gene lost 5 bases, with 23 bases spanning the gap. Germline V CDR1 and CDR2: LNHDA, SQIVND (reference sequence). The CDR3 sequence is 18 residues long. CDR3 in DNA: TGTGCCAGTAGTATGAGGTGGGAGGAGTCGACCTGGGAAAACATTCAGTACTTC. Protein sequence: CASSMRWEESTWENIQYF.

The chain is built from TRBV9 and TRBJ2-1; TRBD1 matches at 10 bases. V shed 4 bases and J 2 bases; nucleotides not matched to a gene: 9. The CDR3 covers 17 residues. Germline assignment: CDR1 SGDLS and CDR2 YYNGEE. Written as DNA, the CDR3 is TGTGCCAGCAGCTATACTCAAGACAGGGGGCCCTACAATGAGCAGTTCTTC. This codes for CASSYTQDRGPYNEQFF.

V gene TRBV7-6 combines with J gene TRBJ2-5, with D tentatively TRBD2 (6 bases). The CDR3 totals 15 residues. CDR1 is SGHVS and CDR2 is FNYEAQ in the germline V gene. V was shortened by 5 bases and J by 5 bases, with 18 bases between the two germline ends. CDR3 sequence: CASSARTTGGETQYF. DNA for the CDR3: TGTGCCAGCAGCGCCAGGACTACGGGTGGGGAGACCCAGTACTTC.

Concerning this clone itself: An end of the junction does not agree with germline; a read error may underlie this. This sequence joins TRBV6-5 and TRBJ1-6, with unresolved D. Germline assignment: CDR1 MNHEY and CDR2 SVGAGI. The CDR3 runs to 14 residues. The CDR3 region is CASSSRSYNSPLHF. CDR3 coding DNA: TGTGCCAGCAGTTCTCGGTCCTACAATTCACCCCTCCACTTT.

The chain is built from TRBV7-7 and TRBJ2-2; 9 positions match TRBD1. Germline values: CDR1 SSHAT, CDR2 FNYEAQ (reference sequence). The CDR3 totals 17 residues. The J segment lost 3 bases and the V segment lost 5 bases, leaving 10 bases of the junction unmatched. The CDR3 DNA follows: TGTGCCAGCAGCCCGACCGGGACAGGGATAGACACCGGGGAGCTGTTTTTT. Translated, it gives CASSPTGTGIDTGELFF.

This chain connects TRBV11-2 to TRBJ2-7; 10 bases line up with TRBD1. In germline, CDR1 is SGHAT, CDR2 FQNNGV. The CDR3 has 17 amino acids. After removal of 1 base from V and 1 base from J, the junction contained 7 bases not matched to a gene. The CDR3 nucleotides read TGTGCCAGCAGCTTAGCCCCTCCGGGACAGGGGTCCTACGAGCAGTACTTC. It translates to CASSLAPPGQGSYEQYF.

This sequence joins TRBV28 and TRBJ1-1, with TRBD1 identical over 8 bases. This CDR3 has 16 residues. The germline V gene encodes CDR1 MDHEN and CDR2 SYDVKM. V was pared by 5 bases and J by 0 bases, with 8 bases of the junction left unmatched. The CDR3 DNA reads TGTGCCAGCAGTCTACTCACACAGGGGGTGAACACTGAAGCTTTCTTT. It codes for CASSLLTQGVNTEAFF.

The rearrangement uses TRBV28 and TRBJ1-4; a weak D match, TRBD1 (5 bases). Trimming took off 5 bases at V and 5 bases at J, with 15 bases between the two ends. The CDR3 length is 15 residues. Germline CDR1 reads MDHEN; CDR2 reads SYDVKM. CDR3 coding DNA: TGTGCCAGCAGTCTCCCCCGGGGGGGGAATGAAAAACTGTTTTTT. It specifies CASSLPRGGNEKLFF.

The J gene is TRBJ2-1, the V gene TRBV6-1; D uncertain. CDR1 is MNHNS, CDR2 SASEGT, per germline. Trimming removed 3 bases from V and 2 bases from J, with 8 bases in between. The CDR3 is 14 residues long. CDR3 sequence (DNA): TGTGCCAGCAGTGAGTCCCTAGCCTACAATGAGCAGTTCTTC. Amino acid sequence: CASSESLAYNEQFF.

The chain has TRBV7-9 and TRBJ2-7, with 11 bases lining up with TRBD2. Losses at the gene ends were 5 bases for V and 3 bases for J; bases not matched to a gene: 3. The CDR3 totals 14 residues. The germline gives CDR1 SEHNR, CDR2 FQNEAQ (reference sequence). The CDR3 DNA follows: TGTGCCAGCAGCCCCGGGACTAGCGGCTACGAGCAGTACTTC. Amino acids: CASSPGTSGYEQYF. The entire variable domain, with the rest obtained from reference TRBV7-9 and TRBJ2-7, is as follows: DTGVSQNPRHKITKRGQNVTFRCDPISEHNRLYWYRQTLGQGPEFLTYFQNEAQLEKSRLLSDRFSAERPKGSFSTLEIQRTEQGDSAMYLCASSPGTSGYEQYFGPGTRLTVT.

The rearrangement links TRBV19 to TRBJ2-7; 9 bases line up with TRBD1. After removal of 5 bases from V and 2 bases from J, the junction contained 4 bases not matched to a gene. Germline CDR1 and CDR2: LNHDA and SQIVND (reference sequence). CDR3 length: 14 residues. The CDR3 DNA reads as TGTGCCAGTAGTGGGGACAGGGATACCTACGAGCAGTACTTC. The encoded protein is CASSGDRDTYEQYF.

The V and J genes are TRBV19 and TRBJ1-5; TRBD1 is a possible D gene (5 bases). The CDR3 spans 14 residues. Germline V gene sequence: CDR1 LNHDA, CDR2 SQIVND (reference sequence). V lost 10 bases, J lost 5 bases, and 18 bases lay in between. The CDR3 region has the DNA TGTGCCACCCGACGGGGGAGCGAGTATCAGCCCCAGCATTTT. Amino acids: CATRRGSEYQPQHF.

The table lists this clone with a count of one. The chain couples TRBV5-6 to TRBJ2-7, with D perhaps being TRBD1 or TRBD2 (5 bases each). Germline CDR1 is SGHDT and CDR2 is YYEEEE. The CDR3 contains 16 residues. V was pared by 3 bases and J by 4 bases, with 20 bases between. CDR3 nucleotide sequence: TGTGCCAGCAGCTCACGGCCGGGACGGGTTTTATACGAGCAGTACTTC. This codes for CASSSRPGRVLYEQYF. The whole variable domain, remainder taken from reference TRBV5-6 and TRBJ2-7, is DAGVTQSPTHLIKTRGQQVTLRCSPKSGHDTVSWYQQALGQGPQFIFQYYEEEERQRGNFPDRFSGHQFPNYSSELNVNALLLGDSALYLCASSSRPGRVLYEQYFGPGTRLTVT.

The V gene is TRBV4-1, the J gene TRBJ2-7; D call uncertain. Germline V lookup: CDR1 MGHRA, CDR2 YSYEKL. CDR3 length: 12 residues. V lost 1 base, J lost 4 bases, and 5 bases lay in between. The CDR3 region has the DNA TGCGCCAGCAGCCAAGTTCCGTACGAGCAGTACTTC. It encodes CASSQVPYEQYF.

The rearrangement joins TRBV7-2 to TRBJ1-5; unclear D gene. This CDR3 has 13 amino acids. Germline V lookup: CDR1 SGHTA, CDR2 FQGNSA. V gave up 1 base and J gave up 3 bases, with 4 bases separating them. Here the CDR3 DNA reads TGTGCCAGCAGCTTAGTTACCAATCAGCCCCAGCATTTT. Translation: CASSLVTNQPQHF. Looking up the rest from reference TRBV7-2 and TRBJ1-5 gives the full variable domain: GAGVSQSPSNKVTEKGKDVELRCDPISGHTALYWYRQSLGQGLEFLIYFQGNSAPDKSGLPSDRFSAERTGGSVSTLTIQRTQQEDSAVYLCASSLVTNQPQHFGDGTRLSIL.

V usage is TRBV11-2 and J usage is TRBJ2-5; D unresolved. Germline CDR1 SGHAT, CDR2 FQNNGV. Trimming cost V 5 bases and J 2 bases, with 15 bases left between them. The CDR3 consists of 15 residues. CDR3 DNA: TGTGCCAGCAGCCGCCTTGGGCACCGACAAGAGACCCAGTACTTC. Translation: CASSRLGHRQETQYF.

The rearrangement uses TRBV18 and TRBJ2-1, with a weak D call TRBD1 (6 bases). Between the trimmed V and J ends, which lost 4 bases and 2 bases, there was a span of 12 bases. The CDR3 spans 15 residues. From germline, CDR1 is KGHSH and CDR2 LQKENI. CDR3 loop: CASSLQGFPYNEQFF. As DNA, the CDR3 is TGTGCCAGCTCACTACAGGGATTCCCCTACAATGAGCAGTTCTTC.

The CDR3 region has the DNA TGCGCCAGCAGCTTGCAACAGTCCCTTTCCGGGGAGCTGTTTTTT. This encodes CASSLQQSLSGELFF. The gene calls are TRBV5-1 and TRBJ2-2, with unresolved D. V was clipped by 1 base and J by 6 bases, with 13 bases between them. The length of the CDR3 is 15 residues. Germline loops: CDR1 SGHRS, CDR2 YFSETQ.

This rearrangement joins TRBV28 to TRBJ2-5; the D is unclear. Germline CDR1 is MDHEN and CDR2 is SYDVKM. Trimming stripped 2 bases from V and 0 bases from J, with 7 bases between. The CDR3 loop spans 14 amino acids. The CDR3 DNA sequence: TGTGCCAGCAGTTTACGGATGTACCAAGAGACCCAGTACTTC. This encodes CASSLRMYQETQYF.

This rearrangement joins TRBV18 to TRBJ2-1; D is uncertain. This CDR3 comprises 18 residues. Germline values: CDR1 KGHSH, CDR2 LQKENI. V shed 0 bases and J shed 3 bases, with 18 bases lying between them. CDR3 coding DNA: TGTGCCAGCTCACCACCGTATTCGACCGTATCCTTCTACAATGAGCAGTTCTTC. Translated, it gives CASSPPYSTVSFYNEQFF.

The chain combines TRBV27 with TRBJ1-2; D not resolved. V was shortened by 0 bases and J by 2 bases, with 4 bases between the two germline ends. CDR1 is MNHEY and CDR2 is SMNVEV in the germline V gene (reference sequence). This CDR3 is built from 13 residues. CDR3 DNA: TGTGCCAGCAGTTTATCAGTGAACTATGGCTACACCTTC. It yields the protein CASSLSVNYGYTF.

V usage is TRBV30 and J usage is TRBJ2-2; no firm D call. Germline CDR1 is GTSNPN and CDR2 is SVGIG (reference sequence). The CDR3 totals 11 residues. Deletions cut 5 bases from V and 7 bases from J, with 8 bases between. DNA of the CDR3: TGTGCCTGGGGACCTGGCGGGGAGCTGTTTTTT. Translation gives CAWGPGGELFF.